Shown below are 31 T cell receptor beta chains from a single sample sequenced in a study of cytomegalovirus exposure and HLA in healthy donors. 60 Vbeta and 13 Jbeta primers were used in PCR. Profiling relied on immunoSEQ multiplex PCR, and the TCRdb table lists in-frame clones only, not all of them. The sample contains 140,000 to 150,000 clones, approximately 67% of which appear only once. Sequenced material: PBMCs. These receptors all stem from a woman aged 55-69 years in good health and CMV-seronegative.

This chain links TRBV6-1 with TRBJ2-7, with TRBD1 matching over 7 bases. Germline CDR1 reads MNHNS; CDR2 reads SASEGT. The CDR3 extends over 12 amino acids. V was clipped by 5 bases and J by 6 bases; unmatched bases: 4. CDR3 DNA: TGTGCCAGCAGTCTCGGACAGGCCGAGCAGTACTTC. Its translation: CASSLGQAEQYF.

The rearrangement joins TRBV9 to TRBJ2-7, with 7 bases fitting TRBD2. The CDR3 sequence is 14 residues long. Per germline, CDR1 SGDLS and CDR2 YYNGEE. The J segment lost 5 bases and the V segment lost 7 bases, leaving 12 bases of the junction unmatched. CDR3 in amino acids: CASQRGPPRDEQYF. The CDR3 bases are TGTGCCAGCCAGCGGGGACCACCGAGGGACGAGCAGTACTTC. The full variable domain, completed using reference TRBV9 and TRBJ2-7, is DSGVTQTPKHLITATGQRVTLRCSPRSGDLSVYWYQQSLDQGLQFLIQYYNGEERAKGNILERFSAQQFPDLHSELNLSSLELGDSALYFCASQRGPPRDEQYFGPGTRLTVT.

This chain joins TRBV7-2 and TRBJ2-2; 7 nucleotides line up with TRBD2. CDR3 length: 14 amino acids. The J segment lost 6 bases and the V segment lost 1 base, leaving 2 bases of the junction unmatched. Germline CDR1 and CDR2: SGHTA and FQGNSA. CDR3 in amino acids: CASSLGTSAGELFF. The CDR3 region has the DNA TGTGCCAGCAGCTTAGGAACTAGCGCCGGGGAGCTGTTTTTT.

The rearrangement links TRBV5-4 to TRBJ2-3; no definite D call. The ends were cut back, 0 bases at V and 2 bases at J, with 7 bases in the middle. Germline loops: CDR1 SGHNT, CDR2 YYREEE (reference sequence). This CDR3 region has 14 residues. The CDR3 is CASSLETHTDTQYF. In DNA, the CDR3 is TGTGCCAGCAGCTTGGAGACTCACACAGATACGCAGTATTTT.

This clone was detected only a few times. V usage is TRBV5-6 and J usage is TRBJ2-7, with 11 nucleotides matching TRBD2. V shed 2 bases, J shed 2 bases, and the junction held 3 bases outside the gene matches. The CDR3 totals 15 residues. From germline, CDR1 is SGHDT and CDR2 YYEEEE. CDR3 sequence reads: CASSFGTSGAYEQYF. CDR3 bases: TGTGCCAGCAGCTTTGGGACTAGCGGAGCCTACGAGCAGTACTTC.

This clone was observed a single time. This chain joins TRBV5-1 and TRBJ2-7, with 10 bases that match TRBD2. Germline V gene sequence: CDR1 SGHRS, CDR2 YFSETQ. The V gene end was trimmed by 4 bases and the J gene end by 2 bases; junction bases not matched to a gene: 6. This CDR3 spans 15 amino acids. This chain's CDR3 is CASSPGLATTYEQYF. The CDR3 DNA reads as TGCGCCAGCAGCCCGGGACTAGCGACTACCTACGAGCAGTACTTC. Full variable domain (remainder filled in from reference TRBV5-1 and TRBJ2-7): KAGVTQTPRYLIKTRGQQVTLSCSPISGHRSVSWYQQTPGQGLQFLFEYFSETQRNKGNFPGRFSGRQFSNSRSEMNVSTLELGDSALYLCASSPGLATTYEQYFGPGTRLTVT.

The chain is built from TRBV7-7 and TRBJ2-3, with D maybe TRBD2 (6 bases). Germline V lookup: CDR1 SSHAT, CDR2 FNYEAQ (reference sequence). V was clipped by 5 bases and J by 1 base, with 13 bases between them. The CDR3 sequence is 15 residues long. DNA of the CDR3: TGTGCCAGCAGCGAACGGGAGTCTGGCACAGATACGCAGTATTTT. Translated, it gives CASSERESGTDTQYF. Based on the CDR3 plus reference TRBV7-7 and TRBJ2-3, the full variable domain is GAGVSQSPRYKVTKRGQDVTLRCDPISSHATLYWYQQALGQGPEFLTYFNYEAQPDKSGLPSDRFSAERPEGSISTLTIQRTEQRDSAMYRCASSERESGTDTQYFGPGTRLTVL.

The chain carries TRBV6-5 and TRBJ2-7; 10 nucleotides agree with TRBD2. Unmatched junction bases numbered 5, after V lost 5 bases and J lost 4 bases. Germline V gene lookup returns CDR1 MNHEY and CDR2 SVGAGI. The CDR3 is 14 residues long. CDR3: CASSTGLAVYEQYF. The CDR3 region has the DNA TGTGCCAGCAGTACAGGACTAGCGGTTTACGAGCAGTACTTC.

V usage is TRBV10-3 and J usage is TRBJ1-6; TRBD1 is a possible D gene (5 bases). The V gene lost 6 bases and the J gene lost 10 bases, with 13 bases spanning the gap. This CDR3 has 13 amino acids. Germline CDR1 reads ENHRY; CDR2 reads SYGVKD. CDR3 sequence (DNA): TGTGCCATCAGGGAGAGCACAGGCTCACCCCTCCACTTT. As protein: CAIRESTGSPLHF.

V gene TRBV9 combines with J gene TRBJ2-5; 8 bases match TRBD2. The CDR3 has 16 residues. Trimming cost V 0 bases and J 2 bases; bases outside gene matches: 6. Germline CDR1 and CDR2: SGDLS and YYNGEE. CDR3 loop: CASSVGAGGLQETQYF. In DNA, the CDR3 is TGTGCCAGCAGCGTAGGGGCGGGGGGACTACAAGAGACCCAGTACTTC.

V gene TRBV6-6 combines with J gene TRBJ1-1; D perhaps matches TRBD1 (5 bases). In germline, CDR1 is MNHNY, CDR2 SVGAGI (reference sequence). This CDR3 region has 12 residues. Trimming cost V 8 bases and J 7 bases, with 14 bases left between them. CDR3 sequence reads: CASGVRTGEAFF. In DNA, the CDR3 is TGTGCCAGCGGAGTGAGAACAGGTGAAGCTTTCTTT.

The chain links TRBV6-6 to TRBJ2-7; D possibly corresponds to TRBD2 (7 bases). CDR3 length equals 14 residues. The germline gives CDR1 MNHNY, CDR2 SVGAGI (reference sequence). The V end lost 2 bases, the J end lost 9 bases, and 17 bases lay between the germline ends. The CDR3 loop is CASSYGEGGVGQYF. CDR3 bases: TGTGCCAGCAGTTACGGCGAAGGGGGGGTGGGGCAGTACTTC.

The rearrangement links TRBV18 to TRBJ1-5; D remains unclear. The CDR3 spans 15 residues. Per the germline V gene, CDR1 is KGHSH and CDR2 is LQKENI. Trimming removed 0 bases from V and 5 bases from J, with 11 bases in between. CDR3 region: CASSPPAGIDQPQHF. The CDR3 DNA reads TGTGCCAGCTCACCACCAGCCGGGATCGATCAGCCCCAGCATTTT.

The chain links TRBV6-1 to TRBJ2-7; TRBD1 matches at 7 bases. Germline V gene lookup returns CDR1 MNHNS and CDR2 SASEGT. Trimming removed 4 bases from V and 0 bases from J; junction bases left unmatched: 6. The CDR3 has 15 amino acids. The CDR3 DNA reads as TGTGCCAGCAGTGTCGGACAGGTCGGCTCCTACGAGCAGTACTTC. Its protein product is CASSVGQVGSYEQYF.

Comment on this clone: The germline gene is not matched at one end of the junction; a read error may be the cause. The chain has TRBV7-9 and TRBJ2-7; TRBD2 is a possible D gene (5 bases). CDR3 size: 12 residues. Per germline, CDR1 SEHNR and CDR2 FQNEAQ (reference sequence). Here the CDR3 reads CSSSFGSGEQYF. The CDR3 DNA follows: TGTTCCAGCAGCTTTGGATCGGGGGAGCAGTACTTC.

The genes are TRBV29-1 and TRBJ1-2; 11 bases are a match to TRBD1. The CDR3 length is 13 residues. Germline CDR1 reads SQVTM; CDR2 reads ANQGSEA. Trimming took 4 bases from V and 4 from J; bases not matched to a gene: 2. In DNA, the CDR3 is TGCAGCGTTGGGACAGGGGGCTCCTATGGCTACACCTTC. The encoded protein is CSVGTGGSYGYTF.

V and J are TRBV7-9 and TRBJ2-7; possible D gene TRBD2, 5 bases. V shed 10 bases and J shed 5 bases, with 21 bases lying between them. Germline values: CDR1 SEHNR, CDR2 FQNEAQ (reference sequence). This CDR3 has 14 amino acids. CDR3 nucleotide sequence: TGTGCCACCTCACCGGGAACGTCTGTAGACGAGCAGTACTTC. Protein: CATSPGTSVDEQYF.

This chain links TRBV30 with TRBJ1-1, with D tentatively TRBD1 (6 bases). CDR1 and CDR2 from the germline V gene are GTSNPN and SVGIG (reference sequence). V was trimmed by 3 bases and J by 2 bases, leaving 13 bases between them. This CDR3 is built from 14 residues. CDR3 sequence (DNA): TGTGCCTGGAGACAGGGTTACCATAACACTGAAGCTTTCTTT. Its translation is CAWRQGYHNTEAFF.

The chain carries TRBV5-1 and TRBJ2-7; D may be TRBD2 (6 bases). From germline, CDR1 is SGHRS and CDR2 YFSETQ. CDR3 length equals 13 residues. V lost 3 bases, J lost 7 bases, and 14 bases lay in between. CDR3 in DNA: TGCGCCAGCAGCTCCGGGGGTTCGAGGGAGCAGTACTTC. It codes for CASSSGGSREQYF.

This clone was detected only a few times. The chain has TRBV29-1 and TRBJ1-2; D is undetermined. This CDR3 contains 12 residues. Germline V gene data show CDR1 as SQVTM and CDR2 as ANQGSEA. V was cut by 3 bases and J by 4 bases, with 9 bases left in between. The CDR3: CSVDGGPYGYTF. The CDR3, as DNA: TGCAGCGTTGACGGCGGGCCCTATGGCTACACCTTC.

The CDR3 sequence is CASSLERLAGGYEQYF. Written as DNA, the CDR3 is TGTGCCAGCAGCTTAGAGAGACTAGCGGGGGGCTACGAGCAGTACTTC. The chain uses TRBV7-9 and TRBJ2-7; 13 nucleotides line up with TRBD2. This CDR3 is 16 amino acids long. The trim removed 1 base at V and 3 bases at J, leaving 3 bases unmatched. CDR1 and CDR2 (germline): SEHNR, FQNEAQ (reference sequence).

This sequence joins TRBV9 and TRBJ1-1; no definite D call. V was pared by 3 bases and J by 3 bases, with 12 bases between. The CDR3 has 14 amino acids. CDR1 SGDLS and CDR2 YYNGEE come from the germline V gene. CDR3 residues: CASSAGASYTEAFF. The DNA of the CDR3 is TGTGCCAGCAGCGCCGGAGCTTCGTACACTGAAGCTTTCTTT.

In its sample, this clone was seen a few times. V usage is TRBV7-9 and J usage is TRBJ2-5, with unresolved D. The CDR3 has 14 residues. Trimming left V 2 bases short and J 9 bases short, with 16 bases between. Germline CDR1 SEHNR, CDR2 FQNEAQ (reference sequence). CDR3 nucleotides: TGTGCCAGCAGCTTATACTCCGGCCTCGAGGCCCAGTACTTC. It encodes CASSLYSGLEAQYF.

This rearrangement joins TRBV19 to TRBJ2-1; 12 bases are a match to TRBD2. This CDR3 is built from 16 residues. Germline lookup yields CDR1 LNHDA and CDR2 SQIVND (reference sequence). The V and J ends lost 6 bases and 8 bases, in that order; junction bases with no gene match: 11. The CDR3 bases are TGTGCCAGTAGATCGACTAGCGGGAGTGCTAGGGATGAGCAGTTCTTC. Encoded protein: CASRSTSGSARDEQFF.

The V gene is TRBV21-1, the J gene TRBJ2-7; the D call in the table, TRBD2, was not verified against the DNA. TRBV21-1 is designated a pseudogene. The CDR3 length is 12 residues. CDR3 loop: CASSKVTRVEYF. CDR3 nucleotides: TGTGCCAGCAGCAAAGTAACCCGGGTCGAGTACTTC.

The chain has TRBV5-1 and TRBJ2-1; a possible D gene is TRBD1 (6 bases). Per the germline V gene, CDR1 is SGHRS and CDR2 is YFSETQ. The CDR3 covers 14 residues. V gave up 2 bases and J gave up 6 bases, with 12 bases separating them. This CDR3 reads CASSLQGPGNEQFF. CDR3 DNA: TGCGCCAGCAGCTTACAGGGCCCCGGCAATGAGCAGTTCTTC.

The chain joins TRBV5-1 to TRBJ2-5, with 10 bases matching TRBD2. CDR1 SGHRS and CDR2 YFSETQ come from the germline V gene. There are 15 residues in the CDR3. V was pared by 0 bases and J by 5 bases, with 4 bases of the junction left unmatched. The chain's CDR3 is CASSLASGSVETQYF. The CDR3 nucleotides read TGCGCCAGCAGCTTGGCTAGCGGGAGCGTGGAGACCCAGTACTTC.

The chain combines TRBV27 with TRBJ1-5; TRBD1 is a possible D gene (6 bases). Trimming shortened V by 3 bases and J by 5 bases, and 11 bases separated the two germline ends. The CDR3 length is 14 residues. Germline CDR1 MNHEY, CDR2 SMNVEV (reference sequence). The CDR3 loop is CASSFRGGDQPQHF. DNA of the CDR3: TGTGCCAGCAGTTTTAGGGGGGGCGATCAGCCCCAGCATTTT.

This clone occurred a few times. CDR3 DNA sequence: TGTGCCAGCAGCCGACTAGCGGGAGCCTACGAGCAGTACTTC. It yields the protein CASSRLAGAYEQYF. The chain couples TRBV6-5 to TRBJ2-7; 12 nucleotides match TRBD2. The CDR3 has 14 amino acids. CDR1 is MNHEY, CDR2 SVGAGI, per germline. The V gene end was trimmed by 6 bases and the J gene end by 2 bases; junction bases not matched to a gene: 2.

This clone was detected a few times. V gene TRBV6-1 combines with J gene TRBJ2-1, with D perhaps TRBD2 (6 bases). Germline lookup yields CDR1 MNHNS and CDR2 SASEGT. The CDR3 spans 15 residues. The germline V and J ends were trimmed by 4 bases and 4 bases, with 14 bases remaining between them. Here the CDR3 reads CASSGRGVDYNEQFF. DNA of the CDR3: TGTGCCAGCAGTGGGCGCGGGGTCGATTACAATGAGCAGTTCTTC.

This rearrangement joins TRBV5-1 to TRBJ2-7; 11 positions match TRBD1. This CDR3 region has 15 residues. After removal of 4 bases from V and 6 bases from J, the junction contained 9 bases not matched to a gene. Per the germline V gene, CDR1 is SGHRS and CDR2 is YFSETQ. The CDR3 here is CASSISRDRGTEQYF. Written as DNA, the CDR3 is TGCGCCAGCAGCATATCCCGGGACAGGGGGACCGAGCAGTACTTC.